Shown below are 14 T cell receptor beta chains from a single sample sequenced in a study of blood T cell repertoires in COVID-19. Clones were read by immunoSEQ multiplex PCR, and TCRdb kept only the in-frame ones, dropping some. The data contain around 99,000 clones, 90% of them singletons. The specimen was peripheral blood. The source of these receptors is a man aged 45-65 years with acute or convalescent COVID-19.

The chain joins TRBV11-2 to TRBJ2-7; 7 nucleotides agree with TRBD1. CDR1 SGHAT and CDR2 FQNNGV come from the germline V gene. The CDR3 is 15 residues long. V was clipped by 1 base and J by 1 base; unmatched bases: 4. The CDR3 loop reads CASSLAAGGSYEQYF. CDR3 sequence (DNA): TGTGCCAGCAGCTTAGCGGCAGGGGGTTCCTACGAGCAGTACTTC.

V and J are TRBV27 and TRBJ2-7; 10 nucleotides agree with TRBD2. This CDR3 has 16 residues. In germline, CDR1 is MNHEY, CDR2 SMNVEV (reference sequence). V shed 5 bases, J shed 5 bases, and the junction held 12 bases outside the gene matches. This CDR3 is CASSPRGSGRANEQYF. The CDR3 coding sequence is TGTGCCAGCAGTCCTCGTGGGAGCGGGAGGGCCAACGAGCAGTACTTC.

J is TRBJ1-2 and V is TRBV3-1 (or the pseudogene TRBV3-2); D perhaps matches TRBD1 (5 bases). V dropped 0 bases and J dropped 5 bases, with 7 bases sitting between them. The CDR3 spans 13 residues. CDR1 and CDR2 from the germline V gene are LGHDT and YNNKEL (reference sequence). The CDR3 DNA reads TGTGCCAGCAGCCAAGATGGGGGGTATGGCTACACCTTC. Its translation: CASSQDGGYGYTF.

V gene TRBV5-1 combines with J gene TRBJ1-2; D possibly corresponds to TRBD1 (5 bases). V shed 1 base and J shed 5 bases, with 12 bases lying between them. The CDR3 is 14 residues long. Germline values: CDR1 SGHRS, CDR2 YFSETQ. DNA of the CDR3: TGCGCCAGCAGCTTGCTCCAGGGAACTTATGGCTACACCTTC. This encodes CASSLLQGTYGYTF.

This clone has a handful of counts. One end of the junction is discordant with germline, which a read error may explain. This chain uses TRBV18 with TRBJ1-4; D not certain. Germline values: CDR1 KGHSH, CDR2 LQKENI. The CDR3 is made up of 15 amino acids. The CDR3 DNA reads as TGTGCCAGCTCACCATCTCTCACAACCAATGAAAAACTGTTTTTT. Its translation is CASSPSLTTNEKLFF.

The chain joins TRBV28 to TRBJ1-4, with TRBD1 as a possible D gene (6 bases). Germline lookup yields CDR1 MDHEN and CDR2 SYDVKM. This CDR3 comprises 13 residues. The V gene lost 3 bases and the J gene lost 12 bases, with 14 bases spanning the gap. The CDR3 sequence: CASSLGHMIQLFF. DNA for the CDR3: TGTGCCAGCAGTTTGGGACACATGATCCAACTGTTTTTT. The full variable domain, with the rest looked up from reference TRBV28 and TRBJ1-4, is DVKVTQSSRYLVKRTGEKVFLECVQDMDHENMFWYRQDPGLGLRLIYFSYDVKMKEKGDIPEGYSVSREKKERFSLILESASTNQTSMYLCASSLGHMIQLFFGSGTQLSVL.

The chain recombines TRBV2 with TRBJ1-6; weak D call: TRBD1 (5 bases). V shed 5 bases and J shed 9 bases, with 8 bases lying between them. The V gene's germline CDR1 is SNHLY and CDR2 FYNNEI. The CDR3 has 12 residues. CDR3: CASSSRVSPLHF. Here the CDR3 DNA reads TGTGCCAGCAGTTCCAGGGTTTCACCCCTCCACTTT.

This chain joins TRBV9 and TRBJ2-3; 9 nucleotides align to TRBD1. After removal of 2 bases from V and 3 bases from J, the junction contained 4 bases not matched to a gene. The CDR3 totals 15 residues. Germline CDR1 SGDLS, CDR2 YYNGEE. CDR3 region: CASSVGTGRTDTQYF. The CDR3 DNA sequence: TGTGCCAGCAGCGTTGGGACAGGGAGGACAGATACGCAGTATTTT.

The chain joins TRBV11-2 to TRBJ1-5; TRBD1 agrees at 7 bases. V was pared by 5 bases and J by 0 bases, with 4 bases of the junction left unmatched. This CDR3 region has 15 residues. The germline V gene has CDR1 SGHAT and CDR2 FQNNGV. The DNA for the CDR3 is TGTGCCAGCAGCCACGGACAGGTTAGCAATCAGCCCCAGCATTTT. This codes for CASSHGQVSNQPQHF.

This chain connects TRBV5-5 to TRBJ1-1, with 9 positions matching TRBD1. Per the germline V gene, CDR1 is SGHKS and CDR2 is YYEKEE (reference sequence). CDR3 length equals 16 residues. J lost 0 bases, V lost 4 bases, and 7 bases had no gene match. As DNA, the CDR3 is TGTGCCAGCAGCCTAGGACAGGGGAAGATGAACACTGAAGCTTTCTTT. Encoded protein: CASSLGQGKMNTEAFF.

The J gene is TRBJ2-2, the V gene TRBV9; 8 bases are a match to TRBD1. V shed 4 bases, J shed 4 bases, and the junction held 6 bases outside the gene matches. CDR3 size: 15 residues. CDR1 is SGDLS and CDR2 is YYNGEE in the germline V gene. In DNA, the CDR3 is TGTGCCAGCAGCTTTCGGACAGGGAGCACCGGGGAGCTGTTTTTT. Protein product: CASSFRTGSTGELFF.

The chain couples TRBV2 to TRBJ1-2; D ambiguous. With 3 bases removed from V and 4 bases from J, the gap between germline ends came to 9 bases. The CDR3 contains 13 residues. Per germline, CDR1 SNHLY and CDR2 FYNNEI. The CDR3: CASSDQFIYGYTF. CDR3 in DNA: TGTGCCAGCAGTGATCAGTTTATCTATGGCTACACCTTC.

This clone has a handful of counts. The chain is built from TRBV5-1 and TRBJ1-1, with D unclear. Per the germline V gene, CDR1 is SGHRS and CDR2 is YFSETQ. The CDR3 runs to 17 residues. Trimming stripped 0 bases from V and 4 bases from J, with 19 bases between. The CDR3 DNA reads TGCGCCAGCAGCTTGGCCGGTAGGGTAGGAGGTCGCACTGAAGCTTTCTTT. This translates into CASSLAGRVGGRTEAFF.

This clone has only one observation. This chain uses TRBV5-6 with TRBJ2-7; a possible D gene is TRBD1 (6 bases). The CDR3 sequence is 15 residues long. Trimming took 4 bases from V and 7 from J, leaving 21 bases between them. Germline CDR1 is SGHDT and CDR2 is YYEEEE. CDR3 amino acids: CASSAEDSPLREQYF. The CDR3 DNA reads TGTGCCAGCAGCGCAGAGGACAGCCCGCTAAGAGAGCAGTACTTC.